This TCR beta chain was sequenced in a study of blood T cell repertoires in COVID-19. In the study overall: COVID-19 samples collected from the United States, Italy and Spain covered acute and convalescent phases. Sources were T cells, B-cell-depleted T cells, or PBMCs; the material itself was cDNA or gDNA.

The Seattle patients joined while their infection was active and were tracked longitudinally afterward. In the original processing: Amplified reference gene primers provided the basis for estimating nucleated cell counts. Measured with immunoSEQ multiplex PCR; TCRdb has only the in-frame clones, and not every one. The V and J calls and clone size are taken from that table; D and trimming were inferred from the DNA. The sample lists under 110,000 clones, around 80% occurring once. The V segment lost 1 base and the J segment 2 bases; nucleotides outside the gene matches: 5. Per germline, CDR1 SGHRS and CDR2 YFSETQ. The CDR3 covers 18 residues.

Source material: peripheral blood. The chain couples TRBV5-1 to TRBJ2-2; 13 positions agree with TRBD2. The source is a man at least 80 years old with COVID-19, enrolled during active disease. The CDR3 nucleotides read TGCGCCAGCAGCTTGATGGGACTAGCGGGATTAAACACCGGGGAGCTGTTTTTT. Protein sequence: CASSLMGLAGLNTGELFF.